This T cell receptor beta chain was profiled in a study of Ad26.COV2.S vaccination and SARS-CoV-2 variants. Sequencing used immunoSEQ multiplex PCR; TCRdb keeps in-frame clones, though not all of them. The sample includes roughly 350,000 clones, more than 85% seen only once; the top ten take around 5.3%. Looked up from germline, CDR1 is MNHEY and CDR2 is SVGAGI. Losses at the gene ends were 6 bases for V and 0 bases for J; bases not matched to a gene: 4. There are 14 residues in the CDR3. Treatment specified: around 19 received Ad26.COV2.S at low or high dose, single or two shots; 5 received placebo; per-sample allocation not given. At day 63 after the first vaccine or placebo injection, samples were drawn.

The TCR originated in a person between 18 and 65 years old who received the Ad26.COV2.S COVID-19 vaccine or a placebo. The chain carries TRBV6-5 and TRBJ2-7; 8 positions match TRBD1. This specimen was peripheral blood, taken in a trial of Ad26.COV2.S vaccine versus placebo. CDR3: CASRKDRVSYEQYF. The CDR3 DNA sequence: TGTGCCAGCAGGAAGGACAGGGTCTCCTACGAGCAGTACTTC.